This T cell receptor (beta chain) comes out of a study of CD8 T cells in ankylosing spondylitis. Notes on the study in general: There was reportedly significant enrichment of clones that were disease-linked in matched ankylosing spondylitis synovial fluid.

This clonotype has ten or more counts. Its antigen is not identified. One end of the junction is discordant with germline, which a read error may explain. Germline assignment: CDR1 SEHNR and CDR2 FQNEAQ (reference sequence). The CDR3 contains 11 residues. Library preparation for TCR beta used quantitative 5'-RACE with molecular barcodes. Via MiXCR, TCRdb re-called the 5' RACE reads, giving one row per CDR3 protein. Among 80,000 to 100,000 distinct CDR3 sequences, 7.5% to 9% were seen once, and the ten largest hold approximately 9.9%. This TCR derives from a male donor with ankylosing spondylitis or in good health (not recorded which). Sequencing input: blood, either unsorted or a sorted T cell fraction (not recorded which). This chain joins TRBV7-9 and TRBJ2-7; a possible D gene is TRBD1 (6 bases). This chain's CDR3 is CASSPFDRLNF. In DNA, the CDR3 is TGTGCCAGCAGCCCTTTTGACAGGCTCAACTTC.